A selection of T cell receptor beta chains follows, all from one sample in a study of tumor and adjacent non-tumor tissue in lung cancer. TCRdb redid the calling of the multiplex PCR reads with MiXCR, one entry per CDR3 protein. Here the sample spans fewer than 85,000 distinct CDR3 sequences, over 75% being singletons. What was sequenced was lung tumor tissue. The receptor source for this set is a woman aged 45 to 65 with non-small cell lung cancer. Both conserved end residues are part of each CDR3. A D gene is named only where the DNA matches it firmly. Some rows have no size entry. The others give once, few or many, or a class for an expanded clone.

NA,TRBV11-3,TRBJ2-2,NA,TGTGCCAGCAGTTCTTACGGGGCAGGGTACGGGGAGCTGTTTTTT,CASSSYGAGYGELFF
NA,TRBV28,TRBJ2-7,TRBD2,TGTGCCAGCAAAACTTCCGGGACTAGAGACTACGAGCAGTACTTC,CASKTSGTRDYEQYF
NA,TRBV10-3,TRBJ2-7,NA,TGTGCCATCAGTGATGGGGGTGCGGGGTACTCCTATGGGCAGTACTTC,CAISDGGAGYSYGQYF
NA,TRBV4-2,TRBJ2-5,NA,TGTGCCAGCAACCAAGATCGTTACGGGAGAGAGGAGACCCAGTACTTC,CASNQDRYGREETQYF
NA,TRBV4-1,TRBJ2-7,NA,TGTGCCAGCAAGCAAGATCAGGGACGGCACTACGAGCAGTACTTC,CASKQDQGRHYEQYF
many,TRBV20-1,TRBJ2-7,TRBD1,TGCAGTGCTAAGGGACAGAAAGACGAGCAGTACTTC,CSAKGQKDEQYF
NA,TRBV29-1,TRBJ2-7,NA,TGTAGCGTGGAGGTGCAGAGCTACGAACAGTACTTC,CSVEVQSYEQYF
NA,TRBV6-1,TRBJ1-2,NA,TGTGCCAGCAGACGGGGAGATGGCGGCTATACTTTC,CASRRGDGGYTF
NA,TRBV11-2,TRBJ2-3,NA,TGTGCCAGCAGCTTTGATAGGGGAGATACACAGTATTTT,CASSFDRGDTQYF
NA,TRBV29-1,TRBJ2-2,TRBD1,TGCATCGTTAGGGACCGGGACAGAGACACCGGAGAGCTTTTTTTT,CIVRDRDRDTGELFF
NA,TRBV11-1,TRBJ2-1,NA,TGTGCCAGTAGCTCCCAGGGGTTGGGAGTCAATAAGCAGTTCTTC,CASSSQGLGVNKQFF
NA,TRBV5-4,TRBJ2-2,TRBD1,TGTGCCGTACGGACAGGTCACACGGGGGAGCTGTTTTTT,CAVRTGHTGELFF
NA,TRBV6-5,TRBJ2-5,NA,TGTGCCTGCAGTTACGACGTGGGGAAGACCCAGTACTTC,CACSYDVGKTQYF
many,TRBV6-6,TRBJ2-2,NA,TGTGCCAGCAGTGATCGATCGAGCTCTGGGGCCGGGGAGCTGTTTTTT,CASSDRSSSGAGELFF
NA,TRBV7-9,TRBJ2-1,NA,TGTGCCATCACCCTCGGGAGGACAACAGGGTACAATGAGCAGTTCTTC,CAITLGRTTGYNEQFF
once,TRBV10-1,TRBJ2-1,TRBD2,TGCGCCAGCAATTTGGGAGGGTTCCTAAATGATCAGTTCTTC,CASNLGGFLNDQFF
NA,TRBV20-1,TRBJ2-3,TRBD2,TGCAGTGCTAAAGATTACGGAGCGGGAGAAACAGATATGCAGTATTTT,CSAKDYGAGETDMQYF
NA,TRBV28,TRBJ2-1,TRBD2,TGTGCCAGCAGTTCCATGGGGCTAGCGGGGGGTAAATACTACAATGAGCAGTTCTTC,CASSSMGLAGGKYYNEQFF
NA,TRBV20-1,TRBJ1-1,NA,TGCAGTGCTAGATACGGACACATGAACACTGAAGCTTTGTTT,CSARYGHMNTEALF
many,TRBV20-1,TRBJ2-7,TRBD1,TGCAGTGCTTATACAGGGGACTCCTACGAGCAGTACTTC,CSAYTGDSYEQYF
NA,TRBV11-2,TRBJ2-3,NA,TGTGCCAGCAGTTTATGGCCCCGCACAGGTACGCAGTATTTT,CASSLWPRTGTQYF
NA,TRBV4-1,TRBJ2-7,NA,TGCGCCAGCAGCCAAGATGCGGGCGGGGCCTTGGAGCAGAATTTC,CASSQDAGGALEQNF
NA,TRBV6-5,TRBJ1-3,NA,TGTGCCGGCAGACGGGCCAGGGAAAGCACCATATATTTT,CAGRRARESTIYF
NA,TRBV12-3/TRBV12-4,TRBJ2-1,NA,TGTGCCAGCAGTCCTGGGACCCATGAGCAGTTCTTC,CASSPGTHEQFF
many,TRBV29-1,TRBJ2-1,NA,TGCAGCGTTGAAGGTGCTACGAGGGATGAGCAGTTCTTC,CSVEGATRDEQFF
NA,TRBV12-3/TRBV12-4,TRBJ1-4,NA,TGTGCTAACATCACTCAACGGGGTTTTGAAAAACTGTTTTTT,CANITQRGFEKLFF
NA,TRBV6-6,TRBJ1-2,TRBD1,TGTGCCAGCAGTTACTCCCTTCAGTCAGGGGGAAACTATGGCTACACCTTC,CASSYSLQSGGNYGYTF
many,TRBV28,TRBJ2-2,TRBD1,TGTGCCAGCACACCAGGGGGTGGCGTTACCGGGGAGCTGTTTTTT,CASTPGGGVTGELFF
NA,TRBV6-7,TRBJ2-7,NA,TGTGCAAGCAGTTCCGCAGCGCCTAGGAGTCCCTACGAGCAGTACTTC,CASSSAAPRSPYEQYF
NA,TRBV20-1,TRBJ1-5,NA,TGCAGTGTTCATTGGATGGCAGATACGCAGCATTTT,CSVHWMADTQHF
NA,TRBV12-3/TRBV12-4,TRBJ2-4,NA,TGTGCCAGCAGTTTAAGGGGGGCTTGGTCCAAAGGCATTCAGTACTTC,CASSLRGAWSKGIQYF
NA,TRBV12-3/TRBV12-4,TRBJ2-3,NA,TGTGCCAACAGCATCGGGACTCCAGATACGCAATATTTT,CANSIGTPDTQYF